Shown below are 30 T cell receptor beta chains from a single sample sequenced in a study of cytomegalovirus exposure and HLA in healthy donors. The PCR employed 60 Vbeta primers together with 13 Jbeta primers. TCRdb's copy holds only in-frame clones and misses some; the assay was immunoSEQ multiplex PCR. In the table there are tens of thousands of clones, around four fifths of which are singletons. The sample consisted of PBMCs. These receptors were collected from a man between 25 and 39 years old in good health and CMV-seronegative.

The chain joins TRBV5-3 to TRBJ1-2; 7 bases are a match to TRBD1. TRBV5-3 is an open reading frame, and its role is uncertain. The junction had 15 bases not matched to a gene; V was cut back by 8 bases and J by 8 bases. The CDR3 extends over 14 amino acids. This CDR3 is CASLPGGSVGGYTF. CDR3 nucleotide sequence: TGTGCCAGTCTCCCAGGGGGTAGTGTGGGGGGCTACACCTTC.

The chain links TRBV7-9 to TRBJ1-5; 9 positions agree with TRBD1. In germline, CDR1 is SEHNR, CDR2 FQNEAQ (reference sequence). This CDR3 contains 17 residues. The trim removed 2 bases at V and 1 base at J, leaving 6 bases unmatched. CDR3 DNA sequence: TGTGCCAGCAGCTTATGGACAGGGGACGCGAGCAATCAGCCCCAGCATTTT. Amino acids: CASSLWTGDASNQPQHF.

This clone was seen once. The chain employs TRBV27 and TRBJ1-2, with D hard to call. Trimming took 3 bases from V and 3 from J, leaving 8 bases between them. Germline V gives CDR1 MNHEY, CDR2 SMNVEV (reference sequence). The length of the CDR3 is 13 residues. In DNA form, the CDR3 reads TGTGCCAGCAGTTTTAACAGAGACTATGGCTACACCTTC. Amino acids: CASSFNRDYGYTF.

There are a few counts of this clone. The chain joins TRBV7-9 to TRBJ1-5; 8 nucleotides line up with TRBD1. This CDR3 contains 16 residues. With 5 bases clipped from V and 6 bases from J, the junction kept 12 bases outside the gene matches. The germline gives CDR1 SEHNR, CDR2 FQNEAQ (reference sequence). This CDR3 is CASSVTGTGASQPQHF. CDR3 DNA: TGTGCCAGCAGCGTGACCGGGACAGGAGCCAGTCAGCCCCAGCATTTT.

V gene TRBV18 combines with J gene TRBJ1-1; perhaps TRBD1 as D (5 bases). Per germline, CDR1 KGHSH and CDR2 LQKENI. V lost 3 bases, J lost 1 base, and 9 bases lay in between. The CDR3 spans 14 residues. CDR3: CASSPGGSNTEAFF. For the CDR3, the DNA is TGTGCCAGCTCACCGGGGGGGTCGAACACTGAAGCTTTCTTT. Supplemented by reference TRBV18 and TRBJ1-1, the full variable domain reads NAGVMQNPRHLVRRRGQEARLRCSPMKGHSHVYWYRQLPEEGLKFMVYLQKENIIDESGMPKERFSAEFPKEGPSILRIQQVVRGDSAAYFCASSPGGSNTEAFFGQGTRLTVV.

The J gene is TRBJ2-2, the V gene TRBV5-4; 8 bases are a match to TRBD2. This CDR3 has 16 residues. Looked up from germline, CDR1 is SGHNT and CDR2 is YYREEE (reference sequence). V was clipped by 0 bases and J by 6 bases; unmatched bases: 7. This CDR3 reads CASSLAGLVNPGELFF. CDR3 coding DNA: TGTGCCAGCAGCTTGGCGGGACTAGTTAATCCCGGGGAGCTGTTTTTT.

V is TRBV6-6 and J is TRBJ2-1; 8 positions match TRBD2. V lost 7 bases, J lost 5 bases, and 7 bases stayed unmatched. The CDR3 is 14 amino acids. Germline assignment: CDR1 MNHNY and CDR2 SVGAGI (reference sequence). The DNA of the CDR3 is TGTGCCAGCACCCCAAGCGGGGGCAACAATGAGCAGTTCTTC. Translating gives CASTPSGGNNEQFF.

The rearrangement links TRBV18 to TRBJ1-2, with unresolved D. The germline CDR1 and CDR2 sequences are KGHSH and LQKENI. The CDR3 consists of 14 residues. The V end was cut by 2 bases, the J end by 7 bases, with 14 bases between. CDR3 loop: CASSPDTSLRGYTF. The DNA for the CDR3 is TGTGCCAGCTCACCAGACACCTCCCTCCGTGGCTACACCTTC. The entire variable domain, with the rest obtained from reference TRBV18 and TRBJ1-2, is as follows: NAGVMQNPRHLVRRRGQEARLRCSPMKGHSHVYWYRQLPEEGLKFMVYLQKENIIDESGMPKERFSAEFPKEGPSILRIQQVVRGDSAAYFCASSPDTSLRGYTFGSGTRLTVV.

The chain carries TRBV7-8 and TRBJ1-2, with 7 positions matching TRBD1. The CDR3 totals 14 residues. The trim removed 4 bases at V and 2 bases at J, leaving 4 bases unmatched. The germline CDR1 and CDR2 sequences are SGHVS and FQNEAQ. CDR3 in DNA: TGTGCCAGCAGCTCCCAACAGGGGAACTATGGCTACACCTTC. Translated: CASSSQQGNYGYTF.

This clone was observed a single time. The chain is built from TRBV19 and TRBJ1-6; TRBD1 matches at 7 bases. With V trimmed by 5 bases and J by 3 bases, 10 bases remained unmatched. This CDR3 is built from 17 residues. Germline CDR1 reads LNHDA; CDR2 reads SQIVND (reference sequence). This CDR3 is CASSLHPGTDYNSPLHF. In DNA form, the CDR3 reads TGTGCCAGTAGTCTCCACCCCGGGACAGACTATAATTCACCCCTCCACTTT.

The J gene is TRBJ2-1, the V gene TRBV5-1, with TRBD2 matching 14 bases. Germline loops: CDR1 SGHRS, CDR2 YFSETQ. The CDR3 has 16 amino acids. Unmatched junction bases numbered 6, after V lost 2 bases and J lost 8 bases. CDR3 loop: CASSFRLAGGRDEQFF. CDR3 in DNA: TGCGCCAGCAGCTTCCGACTAGCGGGGGGGCGCGATGAGCAGTTCTTC.

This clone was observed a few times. CDR3 coding DNA: TGTGCCAGCAGCACGAGGGGGGGCGACTATAATTCACCCCTCCACTTT. Protein sequence: CASSTRGGDYNSPLHF. The rearrangement links TRBV27 to TRBJ1-6; weak D call: TRBD1 (6 bases). Trimming stripped 6 bases from V and 3 bases from J, with 15 bases between. The CDR3 is made up of 16 amino acids. The V gene's germline CDR1 is MNHEY and CDR2 SMNVEV (reference sequence).

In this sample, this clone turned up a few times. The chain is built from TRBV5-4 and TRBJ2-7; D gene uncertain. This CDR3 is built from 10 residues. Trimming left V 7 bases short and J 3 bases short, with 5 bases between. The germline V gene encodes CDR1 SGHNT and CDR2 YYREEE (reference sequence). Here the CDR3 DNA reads TGTGCCAGCGGAGACTACGAGCAGTACTTC. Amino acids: CASGDYEQYF.

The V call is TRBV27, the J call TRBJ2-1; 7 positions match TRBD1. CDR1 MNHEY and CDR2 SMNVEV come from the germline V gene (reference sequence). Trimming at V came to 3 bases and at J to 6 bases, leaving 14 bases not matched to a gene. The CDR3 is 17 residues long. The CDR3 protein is CASSFPRRQGFGNEQFF. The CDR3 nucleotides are TGTGCCAGCAGTTTCCCGCGCAGACAGGGCTTTGGCAATGAGCAGTTCTTC.

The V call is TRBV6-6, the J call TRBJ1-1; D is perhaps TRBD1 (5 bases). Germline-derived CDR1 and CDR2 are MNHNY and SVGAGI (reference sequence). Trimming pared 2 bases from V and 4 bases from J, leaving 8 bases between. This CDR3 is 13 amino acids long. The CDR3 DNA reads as TGTGCCAGCAGTTACGGGGGGGGCACTGAAGCTTTCTTT. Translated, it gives CASSYGGGTEAFF.

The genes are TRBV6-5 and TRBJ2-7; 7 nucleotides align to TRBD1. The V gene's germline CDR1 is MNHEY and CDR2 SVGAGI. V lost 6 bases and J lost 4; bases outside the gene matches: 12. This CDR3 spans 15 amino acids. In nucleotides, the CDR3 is TGTGCCAGCAGCCGACTGCGGACAGGAGCTTACGAGCAGTACTTC. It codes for CASSRLRTGAYEQYF.

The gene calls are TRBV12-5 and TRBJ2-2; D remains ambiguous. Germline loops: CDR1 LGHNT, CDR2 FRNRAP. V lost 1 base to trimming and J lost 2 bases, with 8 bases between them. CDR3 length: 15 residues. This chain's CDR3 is CASGLGLTNTGELFF. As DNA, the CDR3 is TGTGCTAGTGGTTTGGGGCTGACTAACACCGGGGAGCTGTTTTTT.

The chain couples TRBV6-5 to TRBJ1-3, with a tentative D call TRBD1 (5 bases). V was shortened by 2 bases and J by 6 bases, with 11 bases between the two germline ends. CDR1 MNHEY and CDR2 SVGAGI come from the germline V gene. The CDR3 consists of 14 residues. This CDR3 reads CASSYDSRTNTIYF. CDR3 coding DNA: TGTGCCAGCAGTTACGACAGTAGGACAAACACCATATATTTT.

The CDR3, as DNA: TGCGCCAGCAGCCCTGGGTCGTCGGGCAGGGCGAGCTTCTTT. Amino acid sequence: CASSPGSSGRASFF. This chain uses TRBV5-1 with TRBJ1-1, with D possibly being TRBD1 (5 bases). The CDR3 spans 14 residues. Germline loops: CDR1 SGHRS, CDR2 YFSETQ. V shed 4 bases and J shed 14 bases, with 24 bases lying between them.

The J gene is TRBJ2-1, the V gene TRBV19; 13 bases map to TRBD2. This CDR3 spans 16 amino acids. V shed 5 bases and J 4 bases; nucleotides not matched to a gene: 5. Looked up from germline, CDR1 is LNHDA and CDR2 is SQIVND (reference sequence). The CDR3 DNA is TGTGCCAGTAGTGCCGGGACTAGCGGGGATTACAATGAGCAGTTCTTC. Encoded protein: CASSAGTSGDYNEQFF.

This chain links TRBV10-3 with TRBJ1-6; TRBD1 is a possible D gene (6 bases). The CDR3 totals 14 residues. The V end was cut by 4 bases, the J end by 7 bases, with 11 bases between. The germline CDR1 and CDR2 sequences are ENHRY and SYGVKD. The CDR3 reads CAISAGDGNSPLHF. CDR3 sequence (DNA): TGTGCCATCAGTGCAGGGGATGGGAATTCACCCCTCCACTTT.

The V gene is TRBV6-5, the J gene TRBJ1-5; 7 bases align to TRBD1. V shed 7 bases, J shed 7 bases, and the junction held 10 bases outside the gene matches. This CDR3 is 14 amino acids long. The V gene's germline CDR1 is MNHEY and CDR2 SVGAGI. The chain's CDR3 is CASKQTGEGQPQHF. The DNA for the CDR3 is TGTGCCAGCAAACAAACAGGGGAAGGACAGCCCCAGCATTTT.

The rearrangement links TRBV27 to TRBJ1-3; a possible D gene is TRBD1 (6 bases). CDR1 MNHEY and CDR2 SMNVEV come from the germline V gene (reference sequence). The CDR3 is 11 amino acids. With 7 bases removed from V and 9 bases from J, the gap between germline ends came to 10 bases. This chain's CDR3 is CASKLGATIYF. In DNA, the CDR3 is TGTGCCAGCAAGTTGGGGGCCACCATATATTTT.

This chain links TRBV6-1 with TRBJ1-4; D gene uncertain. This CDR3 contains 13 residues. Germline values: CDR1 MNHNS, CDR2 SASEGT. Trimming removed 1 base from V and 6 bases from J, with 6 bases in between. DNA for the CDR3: TGTGCCAGCAGTGAAGGAGTGTATGAAAAACTGTTTTTT. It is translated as CASSEGVYEKLFF.

The CDR3 DNA reads TGTGCCAGCAGTGCCGCCGGGACAAATTCACCCCTCCACTTT. It translates to CASSAAGTNSPLHF. The rearrangement links TRBV6-4 to TRBJ1-6; D might be TRBD1 (6 bases). Trimming stripped 4 bases from V and 7 bases from J, with 11 bases between. The CDR3 is 14 residues long. Germline CDR1 MRHNA, CDR2 SNTAGT.

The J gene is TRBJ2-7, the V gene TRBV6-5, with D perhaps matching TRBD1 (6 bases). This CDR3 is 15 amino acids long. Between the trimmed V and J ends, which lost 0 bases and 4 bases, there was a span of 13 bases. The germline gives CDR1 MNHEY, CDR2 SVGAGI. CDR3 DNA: TGTGCCAGCAGTTACTCGGCCGGGACACTGTACGAGCAGTACTTC. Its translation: CASSYSAGTLYEQYF.

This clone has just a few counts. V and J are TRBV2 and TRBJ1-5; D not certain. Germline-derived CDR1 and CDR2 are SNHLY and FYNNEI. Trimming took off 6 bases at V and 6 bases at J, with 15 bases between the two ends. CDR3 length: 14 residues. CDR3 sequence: CASSIEWGGQPQHF. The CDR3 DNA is TGTGCCAGCAGCATAGAGTGGGGAGGTCAGCCCCAGCATTTT.

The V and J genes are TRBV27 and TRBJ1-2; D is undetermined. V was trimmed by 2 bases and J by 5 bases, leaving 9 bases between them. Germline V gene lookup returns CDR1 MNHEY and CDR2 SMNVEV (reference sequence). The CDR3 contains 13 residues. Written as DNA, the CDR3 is TGTGCCAGCAGTTTAAGCTCTGGTTATGGCTACACCTTC. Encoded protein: CASSLSSGYGYTF.

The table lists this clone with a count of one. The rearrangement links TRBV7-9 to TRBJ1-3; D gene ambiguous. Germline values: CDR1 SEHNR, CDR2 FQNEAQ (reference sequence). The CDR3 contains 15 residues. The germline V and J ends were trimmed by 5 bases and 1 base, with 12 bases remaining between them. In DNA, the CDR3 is TGTGCCAGCAGCCTCGGTCCTTTTTCTGGAAACACCATATATTTT. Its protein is CASSLGPFSGNTIYF.

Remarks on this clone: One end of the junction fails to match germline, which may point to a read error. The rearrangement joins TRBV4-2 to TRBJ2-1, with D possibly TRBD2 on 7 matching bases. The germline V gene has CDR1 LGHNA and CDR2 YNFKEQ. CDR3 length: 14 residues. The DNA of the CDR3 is TGTGCCAGCAACCAAGGGGGGGGAAACAATGAGCAGTTCTTC. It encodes CASNQGGGNNEQFF.